The 6 T cell receptor beta chains presented below share a single source sample, sequenced in a study of blood T cell repertoires in COVID-19. TCRdb keeps only in-frame clones here, not all; method: immunoSEQ multiplex PCR. The data show around 200,000 clones, roughly 89% seen once. The sequenced material came from peripheral blood. The receptor source for this set is a middle-aged man with acute or convalescent COVID-19.

CDR3 region: CASRKAGNTGELFF. The DNA of the CDR3 is TGTGCCAGCAGAAAGGCAGGGAACACCGGGGAGCTGTTTTTT. V gene TRBV2 combines with J gene TRBJ2-2; D gene uncertain. The CDR3 has 14 residues. V was clipped by 6 bases and J by 1 base, with 9 bases between them. CDR1 is SNHLY, CDR2 FYNNEI, per germline. Full variable domain (rest looked up from reference TRBV2 and TRBJ2-2): EPEVTQTPSHQVTQMGQEVILRCVPISNHLYFYWYRQILGQKVEFLVSFYNNEISEKSEIFDDQFSVERPDGSNFTLKIRSTKLEDSAMYFCASRKAGNTGELFFGEGSRLTVL.

CDR3 coding DNA: TGTGCCAGCAGCCCCGGAGCCGGCTACGAGCAGTACGTC. Its protein is CASSPGAGYEQYV. The V gene is TRBV5-4, the J gene TRBJ2-7; D not resolved. Trimming left V 4 bases short and J 3 bases short, with 11 bases between. CDR1 SGHNT and CDR2 YYREEE come from the germline V gene (reference sequence). This CDR3 region has 13 residues.

This sequence joins TRBV27 and TRBJ1-4; perhaps TRBD1 as D (5 bases). The CDR3 runs 15 residues. Germline assignment: CDR1 MNHEY and CDR2 SMNVEV (reference sequence). Between the trimmed V and J ends, which lost 3 bases and 7 bases, there was a span of 15 bases. CDR3 DNA: TGTGCCAGCAGTTTGGGGGGGTACGTCGGTGAAAAACTGTTTTTT. It translates to CASSLGGYVGEKLFF.

The chain has TRBV19 and TRBJ1-2, with TRBD1 matching over 7 bases. J lost 6 bases, V lost 6 bases, and 7 bases had no gene match. Germline V gives CDR1 LNHDA, CDR2 SQIVND (reference sequence). The CDR3 length is 13 residues. CDR3 amino acids: CASRRGLGDGYTF. The CDR3 bases are TGTGCCAGTAGGAGGGGGCTTGGAGATGGCTACACCTTC.

This clone was detected only a few times. The identical CDR3 is also encoded by other nucleotide sequences in the sample. CDR3: CASSLAGMNTEAFF. DNA for the CDR3: TGCGCCAGCAGCTTGGCCGGGATGAACACTGAAGCTTTCTTT. The chain employs TRBV5-1 and TRBJ1-1, with unresolved D. In germline, CDR1 is SGHRS, CDR2 YFSETQ. V was pared by 0 bases and J by 0 bases, with 6 bases between. The CDR3 consists of 14 residues.

This chain connects TRBV7-2 to TRBJ2-1; 8 bases match TRBD2. Looked up from germline, CDR1 is SGHTA and CDR2 is FQGNSA. V was clipped by 1 base and J by 5 bases; unmatched bases: 7. This CDR3 comprises 16 residues. In DNA form, the CDR3 reads TGTGCCAGCAGCTTAGTCGGCGGGGGGCAAAACAATGAGCAGTTCTTC. This gives the protein CASSLVGGGQNNEQFF.